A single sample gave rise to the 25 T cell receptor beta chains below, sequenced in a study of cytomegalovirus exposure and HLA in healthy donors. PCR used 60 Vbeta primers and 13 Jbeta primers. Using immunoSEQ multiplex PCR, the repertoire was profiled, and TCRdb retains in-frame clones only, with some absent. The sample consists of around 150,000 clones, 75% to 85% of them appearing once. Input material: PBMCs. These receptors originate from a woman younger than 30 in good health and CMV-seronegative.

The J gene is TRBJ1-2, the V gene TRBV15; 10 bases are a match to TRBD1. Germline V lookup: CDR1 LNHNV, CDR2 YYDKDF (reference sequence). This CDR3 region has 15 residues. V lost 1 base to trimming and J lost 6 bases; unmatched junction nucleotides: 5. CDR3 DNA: TGTGCCACCAGCAGAGGGACAGGGGGTCGACATGGCTACACCTTC. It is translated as CATSRGTGGRHGYTF.

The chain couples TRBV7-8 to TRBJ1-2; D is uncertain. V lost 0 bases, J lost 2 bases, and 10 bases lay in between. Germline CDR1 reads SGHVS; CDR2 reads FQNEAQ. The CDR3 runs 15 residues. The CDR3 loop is CASSLAGPGNYGYTF. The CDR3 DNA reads TGTGCCAGCAGCTTAGCCGGTCCGGGGAACTATGGCTACACCTTC.

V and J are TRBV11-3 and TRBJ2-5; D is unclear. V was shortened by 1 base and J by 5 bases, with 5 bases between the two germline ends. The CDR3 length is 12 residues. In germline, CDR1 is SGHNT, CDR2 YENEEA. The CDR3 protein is CASSLVGETQYF. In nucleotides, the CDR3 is TGTGCCAGCAGCTTAGTCGGGGAGACCCAGTACTTC.

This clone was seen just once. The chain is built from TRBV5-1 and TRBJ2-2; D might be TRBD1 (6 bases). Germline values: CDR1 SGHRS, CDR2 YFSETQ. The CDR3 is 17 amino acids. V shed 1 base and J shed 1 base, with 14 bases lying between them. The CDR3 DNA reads TGCGCCAGCAGCTTGCACAGGGTCAACTTGAACACCGGGGAGCTGTTTTTT. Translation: CASSLHRVNLNTGELFF.

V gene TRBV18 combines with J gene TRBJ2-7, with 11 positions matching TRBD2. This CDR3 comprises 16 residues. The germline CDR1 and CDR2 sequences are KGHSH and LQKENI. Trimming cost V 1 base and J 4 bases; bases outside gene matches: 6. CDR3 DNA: TGTGCCAGCTCACCACGCCTAGCGGGGGGACAGTACGAGCAGTACTTC. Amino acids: CASSPRLAGGQYEQYF.

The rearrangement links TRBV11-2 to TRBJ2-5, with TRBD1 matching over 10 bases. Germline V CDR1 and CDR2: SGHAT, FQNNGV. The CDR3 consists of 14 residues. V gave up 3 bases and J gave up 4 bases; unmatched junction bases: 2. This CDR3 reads CASSFGQGGETQYF. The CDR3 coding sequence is TGTGCCAGCAGCTTTGGACAGGGGGGAGAGACCCAGTACTTC.

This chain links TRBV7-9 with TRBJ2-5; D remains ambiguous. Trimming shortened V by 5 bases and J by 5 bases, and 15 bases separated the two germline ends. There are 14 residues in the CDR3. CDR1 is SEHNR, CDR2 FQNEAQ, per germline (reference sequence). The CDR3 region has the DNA TGTGCCAGCAGCCTCCTAGGCCCCTGGGAGACCCAGTACTTC. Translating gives CASSLLGPWETQYF.

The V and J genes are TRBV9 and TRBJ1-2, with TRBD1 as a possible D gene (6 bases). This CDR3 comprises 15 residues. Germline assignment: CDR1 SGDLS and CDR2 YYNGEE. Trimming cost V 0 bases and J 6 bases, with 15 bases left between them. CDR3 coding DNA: TGTGCCAGCAGCGTAGGGGGGCAGGGTATCGATGGCTACACCTTC. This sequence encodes CASSVGGQGIDGYTF.

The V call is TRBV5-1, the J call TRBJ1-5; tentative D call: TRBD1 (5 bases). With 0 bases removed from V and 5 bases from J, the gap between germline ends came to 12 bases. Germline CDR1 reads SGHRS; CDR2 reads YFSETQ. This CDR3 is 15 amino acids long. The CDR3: CASSLEGDLYQPQHF. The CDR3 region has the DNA TGCGCCAGCAGCTTGGAAGGGGATCTCTATCAGCCCCAGCATTTT.

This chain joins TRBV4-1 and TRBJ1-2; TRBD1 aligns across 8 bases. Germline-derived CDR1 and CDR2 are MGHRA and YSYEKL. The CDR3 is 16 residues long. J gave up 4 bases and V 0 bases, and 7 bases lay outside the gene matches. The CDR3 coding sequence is TGCGCCAGCAGCCAAGATGGTGCAGGGGGCAGCTATGGCTACACCTTC. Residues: CASSQDGAGGSYGYTF.

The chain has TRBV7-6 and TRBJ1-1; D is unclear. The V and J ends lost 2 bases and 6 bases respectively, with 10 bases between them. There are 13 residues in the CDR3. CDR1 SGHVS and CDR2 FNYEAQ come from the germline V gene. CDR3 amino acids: CASSLLSGAEAFF. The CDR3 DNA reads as TGTGCCAGCAGCTTATTATCAGGCGCTGAAGCTTTCTTT.

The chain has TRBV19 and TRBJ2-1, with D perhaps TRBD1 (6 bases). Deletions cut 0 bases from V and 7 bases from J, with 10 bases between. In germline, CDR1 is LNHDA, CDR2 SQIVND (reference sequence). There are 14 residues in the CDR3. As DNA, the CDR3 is TGTGCCAGTAGTATAGAAACAGGGAGAAATGAGCAGTTCTTC. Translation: CASSIETGRNEQFF.

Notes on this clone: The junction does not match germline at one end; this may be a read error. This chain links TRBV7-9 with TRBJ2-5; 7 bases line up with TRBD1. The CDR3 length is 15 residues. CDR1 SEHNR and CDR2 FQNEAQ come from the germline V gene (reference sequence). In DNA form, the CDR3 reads TGTTCCAGCAGCCCCGGTGCAGGGGGCCAAGAGACCCAGTACTTC. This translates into CSSSPGAGGQETQYF.

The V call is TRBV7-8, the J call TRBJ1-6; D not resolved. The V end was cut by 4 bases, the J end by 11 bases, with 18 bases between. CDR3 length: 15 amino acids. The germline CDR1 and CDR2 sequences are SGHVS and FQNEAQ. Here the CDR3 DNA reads TGTGCCAGCAGCTCCGCAGCCTTTGCGAGGACACCCCTCCACTTT. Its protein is CASSSAAFARTPLHF.

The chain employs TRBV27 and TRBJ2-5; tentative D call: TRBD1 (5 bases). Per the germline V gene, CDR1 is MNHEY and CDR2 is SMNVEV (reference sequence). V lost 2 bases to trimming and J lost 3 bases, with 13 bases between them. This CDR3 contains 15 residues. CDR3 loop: CASSLKGWSKETQYF. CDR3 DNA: TGTGCCAGCAGTTTAAAGGGGTGGAGTAAAGAGACCCAGTACTTC.

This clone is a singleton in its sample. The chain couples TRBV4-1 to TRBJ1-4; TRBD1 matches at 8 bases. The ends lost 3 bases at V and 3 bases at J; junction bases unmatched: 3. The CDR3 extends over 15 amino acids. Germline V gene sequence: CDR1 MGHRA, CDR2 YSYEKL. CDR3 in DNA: TGCGCCAGCAGCCACCCACAGGGGGCTAATGAAAAACTGTTTTTT. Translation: CASSHPQGANEKLFF.

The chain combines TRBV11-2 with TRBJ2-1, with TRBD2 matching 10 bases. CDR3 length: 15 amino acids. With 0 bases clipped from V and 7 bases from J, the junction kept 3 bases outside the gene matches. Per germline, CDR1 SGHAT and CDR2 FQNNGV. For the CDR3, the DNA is TGTGCCAGCAGCTTAGAACTAGCGGGATCGAATGAGCAGTTCTTC. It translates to CASSLELAGSNEQFF.

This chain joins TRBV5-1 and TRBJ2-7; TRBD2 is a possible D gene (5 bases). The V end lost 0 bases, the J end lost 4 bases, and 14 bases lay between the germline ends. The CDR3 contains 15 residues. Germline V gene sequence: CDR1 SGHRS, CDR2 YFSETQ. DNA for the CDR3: TGCGCCAGCAGCTTGGAGGCTAGCACCACTTACGAGCAGTACTTC. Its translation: CASSLEASTTYEQYF.

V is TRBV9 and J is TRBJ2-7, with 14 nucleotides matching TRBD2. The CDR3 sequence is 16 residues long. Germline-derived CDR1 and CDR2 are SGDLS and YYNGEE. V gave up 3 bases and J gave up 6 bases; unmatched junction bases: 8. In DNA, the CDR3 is TGTGCCAGCAGCGAATTGGGGGGGACTAGCGGGAGCGAGCAGTACTTC. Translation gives CASSELGGTSGSEQYF.

The CDR3, as DNA: TGTGCCAGCAGCTTGGAAGGGGGCCGACCATTATGGGGCTACACCTTC. It encodes CASSLEGGRPLWGYTF. The chain has TRBV5-6 and TRBJ1-2, with 7 bases aligning to TRBD1. Germline CDR1 SGHDT, CDR2 YYEEEE. CDR3 size: 16 residues. J gave up 8 bases and V 0 bases, and 13 bases lay outside the gene matches.

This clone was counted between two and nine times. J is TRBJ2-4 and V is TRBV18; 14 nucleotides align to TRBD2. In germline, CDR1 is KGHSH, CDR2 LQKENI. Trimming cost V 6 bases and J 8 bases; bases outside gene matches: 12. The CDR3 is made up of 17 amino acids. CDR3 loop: CASSAAGTSGGMHIQYF. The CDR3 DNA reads TGTGCCAGCTCCGCGGCCGGGACTAGCGGGGGAATGCACATTCAGTACTTC.

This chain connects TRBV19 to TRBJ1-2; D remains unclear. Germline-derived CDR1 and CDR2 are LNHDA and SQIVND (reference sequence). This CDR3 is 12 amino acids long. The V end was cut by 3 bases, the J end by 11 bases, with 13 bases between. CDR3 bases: TGTGCCAGTAGTATTCTAAACAGCTGGTACACCTTC. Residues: CASSILNSWYTF.

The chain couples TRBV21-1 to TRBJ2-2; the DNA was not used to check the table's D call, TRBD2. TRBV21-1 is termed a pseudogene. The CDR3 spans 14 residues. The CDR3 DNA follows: TGTGCCAGCAGCAGGAGGGTCTATACCGGGGAGCTGTTTTTT. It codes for CASSRRVYTGELFF.

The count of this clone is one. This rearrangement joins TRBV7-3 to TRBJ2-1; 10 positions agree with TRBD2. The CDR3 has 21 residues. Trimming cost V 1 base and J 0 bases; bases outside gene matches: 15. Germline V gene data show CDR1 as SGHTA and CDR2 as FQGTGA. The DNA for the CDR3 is TGTGCCAGCAGCTTAAGAGGGCGGTTAGCGGGAGGAAAGAGCTCCTACAATGAGCAGTTCTTC. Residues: CASSLRGRLAGGKSSYNEQFF.

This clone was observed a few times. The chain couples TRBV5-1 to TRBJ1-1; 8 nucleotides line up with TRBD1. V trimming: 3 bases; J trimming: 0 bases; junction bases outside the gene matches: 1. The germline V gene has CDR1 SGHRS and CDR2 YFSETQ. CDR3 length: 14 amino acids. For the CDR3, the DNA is TGCGCCAGCAGCTCGACAGGGGTGAACACTGAAGCTTTCTTT. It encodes CASSSTGVNTEAFF.